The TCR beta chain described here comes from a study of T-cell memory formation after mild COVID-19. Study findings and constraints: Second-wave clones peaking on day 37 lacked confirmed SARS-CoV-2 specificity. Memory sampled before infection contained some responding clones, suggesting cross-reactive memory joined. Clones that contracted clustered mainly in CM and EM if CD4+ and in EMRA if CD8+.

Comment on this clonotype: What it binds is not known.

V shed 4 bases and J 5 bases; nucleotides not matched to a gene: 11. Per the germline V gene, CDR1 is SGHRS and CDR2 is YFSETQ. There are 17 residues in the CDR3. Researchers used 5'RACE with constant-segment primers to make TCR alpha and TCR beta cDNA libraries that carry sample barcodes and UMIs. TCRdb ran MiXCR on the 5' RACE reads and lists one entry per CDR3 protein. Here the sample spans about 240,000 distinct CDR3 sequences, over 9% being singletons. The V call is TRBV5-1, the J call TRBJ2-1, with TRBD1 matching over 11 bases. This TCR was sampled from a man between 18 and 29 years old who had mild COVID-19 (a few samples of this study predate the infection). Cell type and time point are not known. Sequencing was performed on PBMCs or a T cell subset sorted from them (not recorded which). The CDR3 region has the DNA TGCGCCAGCAGCACCTGGGACAGGGGGGATAACGACAATGAGCAGTTCTTC. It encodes CASSTWDRGDNDNEQFF. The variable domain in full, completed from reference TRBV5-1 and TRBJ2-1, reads KAGVTQTPRYLIKTRGQQVTLSCSPISGHRSVSWYQQTPGQGLQFLFEYFSETQRNKGNFPGRFSGRQFSNSRSEMNVSTLELGDSALYLCASSTWDRGDNDNEQFFGPGTRLTVL.